This TCR beta chain was recorded in a study of T cell clones after liver transplantation (dated by TCRdb to between 2018 and 2021). About the full investigation: ITN030ST, the source of the samples, was a randomized trial that attempted immunosuppression withdrawal within 2 years of liver transplantation. After a pre-transplant mixed lymphocyte reaction, TCRbeta sequencing was used to pinpoint donor-reactive T cell clones, which were subsequently tracked in post-transplant blood. Third party-reactive TCRbeta sequences were also identified from pre-transplant MLRs to serve as an antigen-independent comparator for donor-reactive sequences. Three of the eight recipients were HCV-positive; the others were transplanted for non-autoimmune, non-viral indications. Until randomization at 12-24 months post-transplant, subjects were given standard immunosuppression, with no induction therapy. To count as tolerant, a recipient had to stay completely off immunosuppression for at least one year without liver enzymes climbing beyond twice the upper limit of normal. Blood samples were collected pre-transplant, then pre-randomization ahead of withdrawal, and finally post-randomization once withdrawal had either been completed or failed. Of the 8 liver transplant recipients making up the studied cohort, 3 were classified as tolerant and 5 as non-tolerant.

From its cysteine to its phenylalanine, the CDR3 spans 13 amino acids. Only the CDR3 DNA stays, 39 bases, in frame from base 1. CDR1 MDHEN and CDR2 SYDVKM are derived from the germline V gene. Relative to germline, V is missing 8 bases and J is missing 6 bases, with 9 bases of the junction outside any gene match. To note about this clone: No cognate antigen has been identified for it. Base qualities are not at hand, and no much larger clone is one base apart.

Thawed unstimulated PBMCs were stained for CD3, CD4 and CD8 and FACS-sorted into CD3+CD4+ and CD3+CD8+ populations. All 8 studied subjects were randomized to withdrawal of immunosuppression. The Qiagen DNeasy Blood and Tissue Kit was used to isolate genomic DNA. Beyond this particular receptor, the publication reports: In most of the 8 subjects, regardless of tolerance or HCV status, circulating donor-reactive CD4 TCRbeta sequences dropped significantly post-transplant. When repertoire turnover was accounted for, significantly reduced detection of donor-reactive sequences was found in 7 of 8 subjects for CD4 and in 8 of 8 subjects for CD8. Because allograft tissue specimens were not available, migration of donor-reactive T cells into the graft, rather than deletion, may have occurred. Donor-reactive sequences decreased more than third party-reactive sequences, which suggests partial antigen-specific deletion that was not related to withdrawal success. In two subjects, low numbers of available donor cells limited the measurable donor-reactive repertoire. The conclusions were preliminary, being limited by small, heterogeneous patient numbers and by non-standardized post-transplant time points.

Using immunoSEQ, frozen genomic DNA was subjected to high-throughput TCRbeta CDR3 sequencing, a process that included PCR amplification, mapping, bias correction and internal controls. On the study's bioinformatics: Only productive rearrangements were retained, and each unique TCRbeta sequence was defined by its CDR3 nucleotide sequence together with its V and J gene. For a sequence to be called donor-reactive, it needed a frequency of at least 0.01% and at least 5-fold expansion in CFSE-low cells compared with unstimulated pre-transplant cells. To ensure at least 90% detection power, minimum frequency thresholds were set for each subject based on that subject's lowest-template unstimulated sample. Jensen-Shannon divergence between the top 1000 TCRbeta sequences after and before transplant was used to measure repertoire turnover. Changes in detection of donor-reactive sequences were assessed with two-sided Fisher's exact tests. The clones in this table, taken by TCRdb from immuneACCESS, are in-frame only. Not every clone is retained; where verified, under half of the shortfall comes from an unresolved V gene, and the cause of the rest is unknown. The D gene and trimming were derived from the DNA, and the V and J assignments and clone size from that table. The sample table lists about 80,000 clones, nearly 85% of them with a count of one. The ten largest make up 0.4% to 0.6% of the sample.

This receptor was obtained from a human patient who received a liver transplant. After a transplant, not all T cells may be the patient's own; some may come from the graft donor. The sequencing here drew on CD4+ T cells from blood, taken roughly 3.5 years after liver transplant. This receptor chain uses TRBV28 and TRBJ1-2; 7 bases in the junction line up with TRBD1. The CDR3 region reads CASCEGQRDGYTF. The DNA sequence is as follows: TGTGCCAGCTGTGAGGGACAGCGGGATGGCTACACCTTC.